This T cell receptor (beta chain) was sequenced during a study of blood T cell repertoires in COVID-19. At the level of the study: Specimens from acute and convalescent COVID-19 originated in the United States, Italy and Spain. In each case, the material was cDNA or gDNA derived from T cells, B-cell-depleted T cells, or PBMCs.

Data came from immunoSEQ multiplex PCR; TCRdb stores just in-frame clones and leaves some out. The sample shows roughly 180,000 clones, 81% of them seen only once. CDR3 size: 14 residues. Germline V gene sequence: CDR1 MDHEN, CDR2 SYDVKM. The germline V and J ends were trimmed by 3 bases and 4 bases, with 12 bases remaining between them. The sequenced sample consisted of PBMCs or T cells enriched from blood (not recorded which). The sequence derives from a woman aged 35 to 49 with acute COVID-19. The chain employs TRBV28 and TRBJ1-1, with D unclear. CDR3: CASSLPGSRTEAFF. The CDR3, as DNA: TGTGCCAGCAGTTTGCCGGGTTCGCGCACTGAAGCTTTCTTT.